This T cell receptor (beta chain) originates from a study of blood T cell repertoires in COVID-19. The overall study: The study drew acute and convalescent COVID-19 samples from the United States, Italy and Spain. In each case, the material was cDNA or gDNA derived from T cells, B-cell-depleted T cells, or PBMCs.

Trimming shortened V by 3 bases and J by 8 bases, and 10 bases separated the two germline ends. There are 12 residues in the CDR3. Per the germline V gene, CDR1 is LNHNV and CDR2 is YYDKDF (reference sequence). Grouping used clinical history reported by participants in a survey and questionnaire. Authors' data handling: Cell counts per sample came from amplifying reference gene primers. TCRdb's table, derived via immunoSEQ multiplex PCR, lists solely in-frame clones and lacks some. That table gives V, J and clone size, and the DNA gave D and trimming. The profile shows around 200,000 clones, 88% of them singletons.

Material for sequencing was PBMCs or T cells enriched from blood (not recorded which). The V call is TRBV15, the J call TRBJ1-2; possible D gene TRBD1, 6 bases. This clonotype was sampled from a woman under 40 who had recovered from COVID-19. In nucleotides, the CDR3 is TGTGCCACCAGCAGGGTGGGGGCCGGCTACACCTTC. As protein: CATSRVGAGYTF.